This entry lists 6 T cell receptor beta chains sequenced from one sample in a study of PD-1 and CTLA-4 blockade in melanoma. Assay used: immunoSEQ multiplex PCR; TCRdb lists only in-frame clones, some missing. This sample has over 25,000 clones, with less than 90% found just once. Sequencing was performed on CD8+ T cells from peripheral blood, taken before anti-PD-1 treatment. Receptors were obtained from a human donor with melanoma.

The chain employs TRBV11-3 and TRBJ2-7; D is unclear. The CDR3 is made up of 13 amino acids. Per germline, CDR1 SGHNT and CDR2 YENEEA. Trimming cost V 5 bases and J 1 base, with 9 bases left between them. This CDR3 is CASSPQASYEQYF. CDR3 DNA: TGTGCCAGCAGCCCCCAGGCTTCCTACGAGCAGTACTTC. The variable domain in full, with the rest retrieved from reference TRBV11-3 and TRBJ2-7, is EAGVVQSPRYKIIEKKQPVAFWCNPISGHNTLYWYLQNLGQGPELLIRYENEEAVDDSQLPKDRFSAERLKGVDSTLKIQPAELGDSAVYLCASSPQASYEQYFGPGTRLTVT.

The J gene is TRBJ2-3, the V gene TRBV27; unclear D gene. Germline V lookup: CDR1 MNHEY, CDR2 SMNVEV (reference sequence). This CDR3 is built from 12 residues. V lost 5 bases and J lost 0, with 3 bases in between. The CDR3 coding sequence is TGTGCCAGCAGTGGTAGCACAGATACGCAGTATTTT. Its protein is CASSGSTDTQYF.

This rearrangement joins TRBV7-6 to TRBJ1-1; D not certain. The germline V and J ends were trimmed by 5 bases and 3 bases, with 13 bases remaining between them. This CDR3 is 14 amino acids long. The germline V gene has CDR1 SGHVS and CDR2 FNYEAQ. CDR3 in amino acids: CASSRVLKDTEAFF. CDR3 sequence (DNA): TGTGCCAGCAGCCGAGTTTTAAAGGACACTGAAGCTTTCTTT.

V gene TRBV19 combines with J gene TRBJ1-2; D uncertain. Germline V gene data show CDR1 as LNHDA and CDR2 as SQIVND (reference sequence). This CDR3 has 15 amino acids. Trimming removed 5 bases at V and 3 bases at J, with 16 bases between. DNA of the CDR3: TGTGCCAGTAGTGACTTTCAGAGGCTCGACTATGGCTACACCTTC. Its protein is CASSDFQRLDYGYTF.

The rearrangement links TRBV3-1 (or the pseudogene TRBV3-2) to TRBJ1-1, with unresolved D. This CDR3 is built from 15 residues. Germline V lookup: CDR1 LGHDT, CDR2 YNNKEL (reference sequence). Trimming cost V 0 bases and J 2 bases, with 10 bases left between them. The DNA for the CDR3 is TGTGCCAGCAGCCAAGATAAGAACCTTAACACTGAAGCTTTCTTT. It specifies CASSQDKNLNTEAFF.

The CDR3 DNA reads as TGCAGTGCTCGACAGGGTTACGAGCAGTACTTC. It yields the protein CSARQGYEQYF. The chain combines TRBV20-1 with TRBJ2-7, with TRBD1 matching over 7 bases. J lost 4 bases, V lost 5 bases, and 2 bases had no gene match. CDR1 and CDR2 from the germline V gene are DFQATT and SNEGSKA (reference sequence). The CDR3 consists of 11 residues.